The 3 T cell receptor beta chains presented below share a single source sample, sequenced in a study of Tregs in tolerant kidney transplant recipients. TCRdb's table, derived via immunoSEQ multiplex PCR, lists solely in-frame clones and lacks some. Among roughly 120,000 clones, roughly nine tenths were seen once, and the ten largest hold roughly 0.61%. The sequencing input was CD4+ T cells from blood. These receptors were collected from a human donor in good health.

For this clone: The junction differs from germline at one of its ends, possibly a read error. CDR3 protein: CASSLALWGTQYF. CDR3 nucleotides: TGTGCTAGCAGCTTAGCTCTGTGGGGGACCCAGTACTTC. J is TRBJ2-5 and V is TRBV7-7; no definite D call. Germline V gene sequence: CDR1 SSHAT, CDR2 FNYEAQ (reference sequence). The CDR3 has 13 amino acids.

The chain carries TRBV11-2 and TRBJ2-7, with D tentatively TRBD2 (6 bases). V lost 4 bases to trimming and J lost 6 bases, with 7 bases between them. CDR3 length: 11 amino acids. Germline CDR1 SGHAT, CDR2 FQNNGV. This CDR3 reads CASSSGGEQYF. The CDR3 DNA sequence: TGTGCCAGCAGCTCCGGGGGCGAGCAGTACTTC.

The chain uses TRBV29-1 and TRBJ1-1; D is unclear. The V end was cut by 0 bases, the J end by 1 base, with 9 bases between. Germline V gene lookup returns CDR1 SQVTM and CDR2 ANQGSEA. The CDR3 consists of 14 residues. The CDR3, as DNA: TGCAGCGTTGAAGATCTCCGCGGGAACACTGAAGCTTTCTTT. It yields the protein CSVEDLRGNTEAFF.